Listed below are T cell receptor beta chains from one sample, sequenced in a study of early T cells in non-severe SARS-CoV-2 infection. TCRdb processed the 5' RACE reads anew with MiXCR; each CDR3 protein has one entry. In the table there are roughly 53,000 distinct CDR3 sequences, 9% to 15% of which are singletons. The source was whole blood, collected at baseline. These receptors originate from an adult who was a healthcare worker with PCR-confirmed SARS-CoV-2 infection or an uninfected control (not recorded which). The CDR3 runs from the conserved cysteine through the conserved F or W. The order of the fields is J gene, D gene, clone size, V gene, CDR3 length, CDR3 protein, CDR3 DNA. A D gene is named only where the DNA matches it firmly. Some rows mark clone size as missing; the rest say once, few, many or name a class of expanded clone.

j_call: TRBJ2-1
d_call: NA
clone_size: many
v_call: TRBV20-1
cdr3_length: 11
cdr3_aa: CSARAANEQFF
cdr3_nt: TGCAGTGCTAGAGCGGCGAATGAGCAGTTCTTC

j_call: TRBJ2-7
d_call: TRBD2
clone_size: NA
v_call: TRBV7-6
cdr3_length: 15
cdr3_aa: CASSVGTSGSYEQYF
cdr3_nt: TGTGCCAGCAGCGTCGGGACTAGCGGTTCCTACGAGCAGTACTTC

j_call: TRBJ1-5
d_call: TRBD1
clone_size: NA
v_call: TRBV20-1
cdr3_length: 15
cdr3_aa: CSARTGRYSNQPQHF
cdr3_nt: TGCAGTGCCCGGACAGGGAGGTATAGCAATCAGCCCCAGCATTTT

j_call: TRBJ2-4
d_call: NA
clone_size: NA
v_call: TRBV29-1
cdr3_length: 11
cdr3_aa: CSVVAKNIQYF
cdr3_nt: TGCAGCGTTGTGGCCAAAAACATTCAGTACTTC

j_call: TRBJ2-7
d_call: TRBD2
clone_size: few
v_call: TRBV12-3/TRBV12-4
cdr3_length: 14
cdr3_aa: CASSSGLAINEQYF
cdr3_nt: TGTGCCAGCAGTTCAGGACTAGCTATCAACGAGCAGTACTTC

j_call: TRBJ2-2
d_call: TRBD2
clone_size: NA
v_call: TRBV2
cdr3_length: 17
cdr3_aa: CASSGRTSGRGTGELFF
cdr3_nt: TGTGCCAGCAGTGGCCGGACTAGCGGGAGAGGCACCGGGGAGCTGTTTTTT

j_call: TRBJ2-2
d_call: TRBD2
clone_size: NA
v_call: TRBV7-3
cdr3_length: 14
cdr3_aa: CASSRDYNTGELFF
cdr3_nt: TGTGCCAGCAGCCGGGACTATAACACCGGGGAGCTGTTTTTT

j_call: TRBJ1-1
d_call: NA
clone_size: many
v_call: TRBV6-2/TRBV6-3
cdr3_length: 14
cdr3_aa: CASSNRRDPPEAFF
cdr3_nt: TGTGCCAGCAGTAACCGCAGGGACCCCCCGGAAGCTTTCTTT

j_call: TRBJ2-2
d_call: NA
clone_size: few
v_call: TRBV7-8
cdr3_length: 14
cdr3_aa: CASSLFSDTGELFF
cdr3_nt: TGTGCCAGCAGCCTTTTTAGCGACACCGGGGAGCTGTTTTTT

j_call: TRBJ2-5
d_call: TRBD2
clone_size: few
v_call: TRBV7-2
cdr3_length: 14
cdr3_aa: CASSLGASGETQYF
cdr3_nt: TGTGCCAGCAGCTTAGGTGCTAGCGGAGAGACCCAGTACTTC

j_call: TRBJ1-5
d_call: TRBD1
clone_size: few
v_call: TRBV28
cdr3_length: 14
cdr3_aa: CASEGTGGNQPQHF
cdr3_nt: TGTGCCAGTGAGGGGACAGGGGGTAATCAGCCCCAGCATTTT

j_call: TRBJ2-7
d_call: NA
clone_size: few
v_call: TRBV20-1
cdr3_length: 14
cdr3_aa: CSARDPGDDYEQYF
cdr3_nt: TGCAGTGCTAGAGATCCCGGGGATGACTACGAGCAGTACTTC

j_call: TRBJ1-5
d_call: NA
clone_size: few
v_call: TRBV7-9
cdr3_length: 12
cdr3_aa: CASSWGNQPQHF
cdr3_nt: TGTGCCAGCAGCTGGGGGAATCAGCCCCAGCATTTT

j_call: TRBJ1-3
d_call: NA
clone_size: few
v_call: TRBV11-2
cdr3_length: 18
cdr3_aa: CASSFFAPAASSGNTIYF
cdr3_nt: TGTGCCAGCAGCTTCTTTGCTCCGGCTGCTAGCTCTGGAAACACCATATATTTT

j_call: TRBJ2-5
d_call: NA
clone_size: NA
v_call: TRBV11-2
cdr3_length: 13
cdr3_aa: CASSLGPSWAQYF
cdr3_nt: TGTGCCAGCAGCTTAGGGCCAAGTTGGGCCCAGTACTTC

j_call: TRBJ2-1
d_call: NA
clone_size: few
v_call: TRBV12-5
cdr3_length: 11
cdr3_aa: CASGSRPEQFF
cdr3_nt: TGTGCTAGTGGTTCCCGTCCTGAGCAGTTCTTC

j_call: TRBJ1-5
d_call: TRBD1
clone_size: NA
v_call: TRBV28
cdr3_length: 15
cdr3_aa: CASRPATGGGQPQHF
cdr3_nt: TGTGCCAGCAGACCTGCGACAGGGGGCGGACAGCCCCAGCATTTT

j_call: TRBJ1-1
d_call: TRBD1
clone_size: many
v_call: TRBV11-2
cdr3_length: 14
cdr3_aa: CASSSLGGRTEAFF
cdr3_nt: TGTGCCAGCAGCTCCCTAGGGGGCAGGACTGAAGCTTTCTTT

j_call: TRBJ2-1
d_call: TRBD1
clone_size: many
v_call: TRBV20-1
cdr3_length: 14
cdr3_aa: CSALDRGDYNEQFF
cdr3_nt: TGCAGTGCCCTAGACAGGGGCGATTACAATGAGCAGTTCTTC

j_call: TRBJ1-3
d_call: NA
clone_size: many
v_call: TRBV11-2
cdr3_length: 13
cdr3_aa: CASSLYRGNTIYF
cdr3_nt: TGTGCCAGCAGCTTATACAGGGGAAACACCATATATTTT

j_call: TRBJ2-7
d_call: NA
clone_size: few
v_call: TRBV20-1
cdr3_length: 14
cdr3_aa: CSASLASLHYEQYF
cdr3_nt: TGCAGTGCTAGTTTGGCTAGCCTCCACTACGAGCAGTACTTC

j_call: TRBJ2-1
d_call: TRBD1
clone_size: few
v_call: TRBV13
cdr3_length: 13
cdr3_aa: CASSVNRGAEQFF
cdr3_nt: TGTGCCAGCAGCGTAAACAGGGGTGCTGAGCAGTTCTTC

j_call: TRBJ1-4
d_call: TRBD1
clone_size: NA
v_call: TRBV10-3
cdr3_length: 15
cdr3_aa: CAAKGQDRPNEKLFF
cdr3_nt: TGTGCCGCCAAAGGACAGGACCGCCCTAATGAAAAACTGTTTTTT

j_call: TRBJ2-7
d_call: NA
clone_size: NA
v_call: TRBV5-1
cdr3_length: 13
cdr3_aa: CASSLVQGYEQYF
cdr3_nt: TGCGCCAGCAGCTTGGTCCAAGGGTACGAGCAGTACTTC

j_call: TRBJ2-1
d_call: NA
clone_size: NA
v_call: TRBV20-1
cdr3_length: 11
cdr3_aa: CSAPATNEQFF
cdr3_nt: TGCAGTGCTCCCGCGACGAATGAGCAGTTCTTC

j_call: TRBJ1-4
d_call: NA
clone_size: NA
v_call: TRBV21-1
cdr3_length: 16
cdr3_aa: CASSKTAGNPEEKLFF
cdr3_nt: TGTGCCAGCAGCAAAACAGCAGGGAATCCGGAGGAAAAACTGTTTTTT

j_call: TRBJ2-1
d_call: NA
clone_size: many
v_call: TRBV20-1
cdr3_length: 12
cdr3_aa: CSAFGSYNEQFF
cdr3_nt: TGCAGTGCTTTCGGCTCCTACAATGAGCAGTTCTTC

j_call: TRBJ2-2
d_call: NA
clone_size: NA
v_call: TRBV3-1
cdr3_length: 15
cdr3_aa: CASSQEQTNTGELFF
cdr3_nt: TGTGCCAGCAGCCAAGAGCAGACCAACACCGGGGAGCTGTTTTTT

j_call: TRBJ2-1
d_call: NA
clone_size: many
v_call: TRBV12-3/TRBV12-4
cdr3_length: 14
cdr3_aa: CASSFGGGYNEQFF
cdr3_nt: TGTGCCAGCAGTTTTGGGGGCGGTTACAATGAGCAGTTCTTC

j_call: TRBJ1-5
d_call: NA
clone_size: NA
v_call: TRBV24-1
cdr3_length: 15
cdr3_aa: CATPAIGGGNQPQHF
cdr3_nt: TGTGCCACCCCCGCAATAGGGGGGGGGAATCAGCCCCAGCATTTT

j_call: TRBJ2-7
d_call: NA
clone_size: NA
v_call: TRBV5-5
cdr3_length: 15
cdr3_aa: CASSLSGGWFLEQYF
cdr3_nt: TGTGCCAGCAGCTTGAGTGGGGGCTGGTTTCTCGAGCAGTACTTC

j_call: TRBJ2-7
d_call: TRBD1
clone_size: NA
v_call: TRBV27
cdr3_length: 15
cdr3_aa: CASSHTGTGWDEQYF
cdr3_nt: TGTGCCAGCAGTCATACCGGGACAGGGTGGGACGAGCAGTACTTC

j_call: TRBJ2-3
d_call: TRBD2
clone_size: few
v_call: TRBV7-9
cdr3_length: 16
cdr3_aa: CASSLTASGSTDTQYF
cdr3_nt: TGTGCCAGCAGCTTAACCGCTAGCGGGAGCACAGATACGCAGTATTTT

j_call: TRBJ1-1
d_call: NA
clone_size: few
v_call: TRBV7-8
cdr3_length: 15
cdr3_aa: CASSSKPRPNTEAFF
cdr3_nt: TGTGCCAGCAGCTCGAAACCAAGACCGAACACTGAAGCTTTCTTT

j_call: TRBJ1-1
d_call: TRBD1
clone_size: few
v_call: TRBV5-1
cdr3_length: 14
cdr3_aa: CASRDTGANTEAFF
cdr3_nt: TGCGCCAGCAGGGATACAGGGGCGAACACTGAAGCTTTCTTT

j_call: TRBJ1-5
d_call: TRBD1
clone_size: many
v_call: TRBV20-1
cdr3_length: 15
cdr3_aa: CSARDQGTVDQPQHF
cdr3_nt: TGCAGTGCTAGAGATCAGGGGACAGTTGATCAGCCCCAGCATTTT

j_call: TRBJ2-1
d_call: TRBD2
clone_size: NA
v_call: TRBV20-1
cdr3_length: 13
cdr3_aa: CSASGLVGGEQFF
cdr3_nt: TGCAGTGCTAGCGGACTAGTCGGAGGTGAGCAGTTCTTC